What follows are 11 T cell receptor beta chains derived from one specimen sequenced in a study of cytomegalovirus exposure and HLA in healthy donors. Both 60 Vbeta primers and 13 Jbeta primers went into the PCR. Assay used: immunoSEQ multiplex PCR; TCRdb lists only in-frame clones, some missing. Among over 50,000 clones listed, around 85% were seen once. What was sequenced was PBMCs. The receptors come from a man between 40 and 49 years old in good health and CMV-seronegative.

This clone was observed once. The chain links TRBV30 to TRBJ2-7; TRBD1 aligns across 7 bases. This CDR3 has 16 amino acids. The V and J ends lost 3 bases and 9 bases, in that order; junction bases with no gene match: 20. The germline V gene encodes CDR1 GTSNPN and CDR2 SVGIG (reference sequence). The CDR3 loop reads CAWRENGRGPDWGQYF. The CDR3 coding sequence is TGTGCCTGGAGGGAAAATGGAAGGGGGCCAGATTGGGGGCAGTACTTC.

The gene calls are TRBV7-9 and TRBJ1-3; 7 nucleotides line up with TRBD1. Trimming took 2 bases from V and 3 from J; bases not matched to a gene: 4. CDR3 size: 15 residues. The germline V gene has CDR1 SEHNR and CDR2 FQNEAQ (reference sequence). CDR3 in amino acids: CASSLQGGSGNTIYF. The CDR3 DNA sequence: TGTGCCAGCAGCTTACAAGGGGGCAGTGGAAACACCATATATTTT.

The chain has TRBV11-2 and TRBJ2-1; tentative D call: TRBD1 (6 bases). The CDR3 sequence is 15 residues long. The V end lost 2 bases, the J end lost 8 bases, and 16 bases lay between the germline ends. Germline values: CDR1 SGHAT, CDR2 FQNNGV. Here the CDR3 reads CASSLTGLGADEQFF. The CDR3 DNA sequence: TGTGCCAGCAGCTTAACTGGCTTGGGGGCCGATGAGCAGTTCTTC.

The DNA for the CDR3 is TGTGCCAGCAGCTTTATATCAGGGGCGAGGGGGAACACTGAAGCTTTCTTT. It translates to CASSFISGARGNTEAFF. This sequence joins TRBV7-9 and TRBJ1-1; tentative D call: TRBD1 (6 bases). CDR3 length: 17 residues. V was trimmed by 3 bases and J by 1 base, leaving 18 bases between them. Germline V gene sequence: CDR1 SEHNR, CDR2 FQNEAQ (reference sequence).

CDR3 amino acids: CAWNPIYGYTF. The CDR3 nucleotides are TGTGCCTGGAACCCTATCTATGGCTACACCTTC. The chain carries TRBV30 and TRBJ1-2; D is unresolved. This CDR3 region has 11 residues. With 4 bases removed from V and 4 bases from J, the gap between germline ends came to 7 bases. Germline V gene lookup returns CDR1 GTSNPN and CDR2 SVGIG (reference sequence). Combining the CDR3 with reference TRBV30 and TRBJ1-2 gives the whole variable domain SQTIHQWPATLVQPVGSPLSLECTVEGTSNPNLYWYRQAAGRGLQLLFYSVGIGQISSEVPQNLSASRPQDRQFILSSKKLLLSDSGFYLCAWNPIYGYTFGSGTRLTVV.

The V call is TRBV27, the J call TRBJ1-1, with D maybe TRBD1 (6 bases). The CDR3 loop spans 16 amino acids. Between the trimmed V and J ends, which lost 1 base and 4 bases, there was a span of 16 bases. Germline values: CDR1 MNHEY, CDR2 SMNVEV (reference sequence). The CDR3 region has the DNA TGTGCCAGCAGTTTATTTTTGGGGGCGAGTGGCACTGAAGCTTTCTTT. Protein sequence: CASSLFLGASGTEAFF.

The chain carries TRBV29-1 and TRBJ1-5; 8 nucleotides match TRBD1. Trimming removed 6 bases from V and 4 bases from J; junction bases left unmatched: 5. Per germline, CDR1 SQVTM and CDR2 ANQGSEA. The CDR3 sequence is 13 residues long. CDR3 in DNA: TGCAGCGTCGGACAGGGACGAAATCAGCCCCAGCATTTT. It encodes CSVGQGRNQPQHF.

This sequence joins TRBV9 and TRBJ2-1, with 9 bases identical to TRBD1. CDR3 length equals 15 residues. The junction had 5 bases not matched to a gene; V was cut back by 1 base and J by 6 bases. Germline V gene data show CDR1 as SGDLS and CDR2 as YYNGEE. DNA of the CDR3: TGTGCCAGCAGCGTATCGGACAGGGGAGTCAATGAGCAGTTCTTC. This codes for CASSVSDRGVNEQFF.

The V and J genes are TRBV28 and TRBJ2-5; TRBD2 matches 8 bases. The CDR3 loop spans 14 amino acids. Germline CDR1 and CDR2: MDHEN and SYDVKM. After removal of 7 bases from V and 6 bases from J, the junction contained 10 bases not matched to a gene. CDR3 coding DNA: TGTGCCAGCATTCGGTCTAGCGGGTCGAAGACCCAGTACTTC. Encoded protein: CASIRSSGSKTQYF.

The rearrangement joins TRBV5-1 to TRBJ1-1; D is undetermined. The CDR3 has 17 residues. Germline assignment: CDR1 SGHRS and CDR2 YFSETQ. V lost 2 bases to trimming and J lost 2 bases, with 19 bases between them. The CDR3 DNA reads TGCGCCAGCAGCTTACTTCCGGGGTTCGGGAAAAACACTGAAGCTTTCTTT. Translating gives CASSLLPGFGKNTEAFF.

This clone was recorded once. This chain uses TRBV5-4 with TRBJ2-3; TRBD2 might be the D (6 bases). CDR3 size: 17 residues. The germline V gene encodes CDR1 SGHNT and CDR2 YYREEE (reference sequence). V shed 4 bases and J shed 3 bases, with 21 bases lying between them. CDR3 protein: CASSPIGGAGWTDTQYF. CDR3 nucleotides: TGTGCCAGCAGCCCGATAGGAGGGGCCGGTTGGACAGATACGCAGTATTTT.